This entry is about one T cell receptor beta chain. The entry originates in a study of blood T cell repertoires in COVID-19. Everyone who took part was about 18 to 89 years old, and they came from about two dozen US areas. The assay was immunoSEQ multiplex PCR, and TCRdb's table has in-frame clones only and misses some. The table includes 310,000 or so clones, around 89% detected once. Germline V gene lookup returns CDR1 MNHEY and CDR2 SMNVEV (reference sequence). V gave up 1 base and J gave up 1 base, with 10 bases separating them. The CDR3 covers 16 residues. The clonotype originates from a woman between 18 and 30 years old with acute COVID-19. Sequencing was performed on PBMCs or T cells enriched from blood (not recorded which). V usage is TRBV27 and J usage is TRBJ2-2; D possibly corresponds to TRBD1 (6 bases). This CDR3 reads CASSLWSGQNTGELFF. The CDR3 coding sequence is TGTGCCAGCAGTTTATGGTCGGGACAGAACACCGGGGAGCTGTTTTTT.